This TCR beta chain was documented in a study of blood T cell repertoires in COVID-19. Across the whole study: From T cells, B-cell-depleted T cells, or PBMCs came the material, which was cDNA or gDNA.

Produced via immunoSEQ multiplex PCR; TCRdb's table is partial and in-frame only. The sample has over 200,000 clones; 70% to 90% are singletons. Looked up from germline, CDR1 is SGHNT and CDR2 is YYREEE (reference sequence). CDR3 length: 16 amino acids. Trimming cost V 4 bases and J 2 bases; bases outside gene matches: 8. This chain connects TRBV5-4 to TRBJ1-3, with 8 nucleotides matching TRBD1. The sequence derives from a woman aged 45-59 years who had recovered from COVID-19. Sequences were obtained from PBMCs or T cells enriched from blood (not recorded which). Here the CDR3 reads CASSTRTGSTGNTIYF. In DNA, the CDR3 is TGTGCCAGCAGCACAAGGACAGGGAGCACTGGAAACACCATATATTTT.